The 22 T cell receptor beta chains below come from one sample, sequenced in a study of T cells in Graves' hyperthyroidism and ophthalmopathy. The TCR beta CDR3 regions underwent amplification using RNA transcripts as the source. An initial round of RT-PCR targeting the TCR CDR3 relied on the HTBI primer set. MiXCR was run by TCRdb on the multiplex PCR reads, yielding one entry per CDR3 protein. The sample has 600,000 or so distinct CDR3 sequences; 16% are singletons. The sequenced material came from blood. The receptors derive from a woman in her twenties or thirties with Graves' hyperthyroidism.

In this sample, this clonotype turned up many times. The chain links TRBV2 to TRBJ2-3; 11 bases align to TRBD1. V lost 6 bases to trimming and J lost 3 bases; unmatched junction nucleotides: 5. The CDR3 sequence is 15 residues long. The V gene's germline CDR1 is SNHLY and CDR2 FYNNEI. CDR3 DNA sequence: TGTGCCAGCAGACTCGGGACAGGGGGTACAGATACGCAGTATTTT. Amino acids: CASRLGTGGTDTQYF.

Many counts were recorded for this clonotype. The chain joins TRBV5-5 to TRBJ2-7, with 9 bases that match TRBD1. Germline values: CDR1 SGHKS, CDR2 YYEKEE (reference sequence). This CDR3 comprises 16 residues. V dropped 1 base and J dropped 2; count of bases not matched to a gene: 7. For the CDR3, the DNA is TGTGCCAGCAGCTTGTCTGGACAGGGGAGGACCTACGAGCAGTACTTC. It translates to CASSLSGQGRTYEQYF.

The J gene is TRBJ1-5, the V gene TRBV28, with D perhaps matching TRBD1 (6 bases). This CDR3 contains 16 residues. Germline lookup yields CDR1 MDHEN and CDR2 SYDVKM. V gave up 8 bases and J gave up 1 base, with 18 bases separating them. CDR3 nucleotide sequence: TGTGCCAGCGAAAGGGGGTGGATGGACAGCAATCAGCCCCAGCATTTT. This gives the protein CASERGWMDSNQPQHF.

The chain is built from TRBV9 and TRBJ2-1, with D unresolved. Trimming left V 4 bases short and J 10 bases short, with 18 bases between. CDR1 and CDR2 from the germline V gene are SGDLS and YYNGEE. There are 14 residues in the CDR3. CDR3 sequence (DNA): TGTGCCAGCAGCTCAGACGAAGGGCGAGGCGAGCAGTTCTTC. It encodes CASSSDEGRGEQFF. The whole variable domain, filled in from reference TRBV9 and TRBJ2-1, reads DSGVTQTPKHLITATGQRVTLRCSPRSGDLSVYWYQQSLDQGLQFLIQYYNGEERAKGNILERFSAQQFPDLHSELNLSSLELGDSALYFCASSSDEGRGEQFFGPGTRLTVL.

J is TRBJ2-3 and V is TRBV11-3, with D perhaps matching TRBD2 (6 bases). V was shortened by 3 bases and J by 3 bases, with 13 bases between the two germline ends. The CDR3 is 15 amino acids. The germline V gene encodes CDR1 SGHNT and CDR2 YENEEA. CDR3 nucleotides: TGTGCCAGCAGCTTGGCCAAGGGAGGAACAGATACGCAGTATTTT. This gives the protein CASSLAKGGTDTQYF.

The rearrangement links TRBV6-2 or TRBV6-3 to TRBJ2-1; 9 bases align to TRBD2. V was pared by 6 bases and J by 3 bases, with 6 bases of the junction left unmatched. CDR1 is MNHEY, CDR2 SVGEGT, per germline. The CDR3 contains 15 residues. The CDR3 sequence is CASSPWTSDYNEQFF. The CDR3, as DNA: TGTGCCAGCAGCCCGTGGACTAGCGACTACAATGAGCAGTTCTTC.

At least ten counts were recorded for this clonotype. The DNA for the CDR3 is TGCAGCGTTGATTTCGGTGGGACTAGCGGGAGGGTTTGGGAGCAGTACTTC. Translation gives CSVDFGGTSGRVWEQYF. The chain is built from TRBV29-1 and TRBJ2-7; 16 positions agree with TRBD2. The CDR3 spans 17 residues. Germline values: CDR1 SQVTM, CDR2 ANQGSEA. J was trimmed by 7 bases and V by 3 bases; bases with no gene match: 12.

This chain joins TRBV5-8 and TRBJ2-7; no clear D. With 7 bases removed from V and 7 bases from J, the gap between germline ends came to 6 bases. The length of the CDR3 is 9 residues. CDR1 is SGHTS, CDR2 YDEGEE, per germline. CDR3 in amino acids: CASPLEQYF. DNA of the CDR3: TGTGCCAGCCCACTAGAGCAGTACTTC. The complete variable domain, with remaining parts taken from reference TRBV5-8 and TRBJ2-7, reads EAGVTQSPTHLIKTRGQQATLRCSPISGHTSVYWYQQALGLGLQFLLWYDEGEERNRGNFPPRFSGRQFPNYSSELNVNALELEDSALYLCASPLEQYFGPGTRLTVT.

The V call is TRBV5-1, the J call TRBJ2-3, with D tentatively TRBD2 (6 bases). Trimming left V 4 bases short and J 3 bases short, with 18 bases between. Germline lookup yields CDR1 SGHRS and CDR2 YFSETQ. The CDR3 length is 16 residues. This chain's CDR3 is CASSPGTSHPTDTQYF. CDR3 in DNA: TGCGCCAGCAGCCCCGGGACTTCACACCCAACAGATACGCAGTATTTT.

This clonotype was seen many times. This rearrangement joins TRBV6-1 to TRBJ1-1; D is possibly TRBD1 (5 bases). The CDR3 covers 14 residues. Per the germline V gene, CDR1 is MNHNS and CDR2 is SASEGT. V lost 6 bases and J lost 6, with 17 bases in between. CDR3: CASSRRDVEPEAFF. As DNA, the CDR3 is TGTGCCAGCAGCAGGAGGGACGTGGAGCCTGAAGCTTTCTTT.

The chain carries TRBV28 and TRBJ2-7; D is uncertain. The CDR3 is 15 residues long. V was trimmed by 3 bases and J by 3 bases, leaving 15 bases between them. Looked up from germline, CDR1 is MDHEN and CDR2 is SYDVKM. The CDR3 nucleotides read TGTGCCAGCAGTTTTGGGCTACCCCAACTCTACGAGCAGTACTTC. It translates to CASSFGLPQLYEQYF.

V gene TRBV7-9 combines with J gene TRBJ2-7; 7 bases agree with TRBD1. The V gene end was trimmed by 3 bases and the J gene end by 6 bases; junction bases not matched to a gene: 8. Per the germline V gene, CDR1 is SEHNR and CDR2 is FQNEAQ (reference sequence). The CDR3 loop spans 14 amino acids. In DNA, the CDR3 is TGTGCCAGCAGCTTTACAGGGGTCGTGGGCGAGCAGTACTTC. This gives the protein CASSFTGVVGEQYF.

This clonotype has ten or more counts. The gene calls are TRBV7-3 and TRBJ1-2; possibly TRBD1 for D (6 bases). Germline values: CDR1 SGHTA, CDR2 FQGTGA. Trimming stripped 3 bases from V and 4 bases from J, with 9 bases between. The CDR3 totals 13 residues. CDR3 nucleotides: TGTGCCAGCAGCTTCGGAGGGGGCTATGGCTACACCTTC. Translating gives CASSFGGGYGYTF.

In its sample, this clonotype was seen many times. The chain recombines TRBV28 with TRBJ2-1; 12 bases are a match to TRBD1. The germline V gene has CDR1 MDHEN and CDR2 SYDVKM. After removal of 6 bases from V and 7 bases from J, the junction contained 7 bases not matched to a gene. This CDR3 has 15 residues. In DNA form, the CDR3 reads TGTGCCAGCAGATCCACGGGACAGGGGGCAAATGAGCAGTTCTTC. Translation gives CASRSTGQGANEQFF.

In this sample, this clonotype turned up many times. The chain carries TRBV28 and TRBJ1-4; possible D gene TRBD1, 6 bases. This CDR3 comprises 14 residues. Germline V lookup: CDR1 MDHEN, CDR2 SYDVKM. The V end was cut by 3 bases, the J end by 6 bases, with 11 bases between. CDR3 loop: CASSLPGEDEKLFF. The CDR3, as DNA: TGTGCCAGCAGTTTGCCAGGGGAGGATGAAAAACTGTTTTTT.

This clonotype was found a few times. The gene calls are TRBV7-6 and TRBJ2-3, with D hard to call. V lost 3 bases to trimming and J lost 6 bases, with 7 bases between them. The CDR3 length is 12 residues. Germline CDR1 SGHVS, CDR2 FNYEAQ. Here the CDR3 reads CASSFPQDTQYF. The DNA of the CDR3 is TGTGCCAGCAGCTTCCCCCAGGATACGCAGTATTTT.

The chain combines TRBV5-6 with TRBJ1-1; 8 positions agree with TRBD1. CDR3 length: 15 residues. V was pared by 4 bases and J by 3 bases, with 8 bases of the junction left unmatched. The germline CDR1 and CDR2 sequences are SGHDT and YYEEEE. The CDR3 loop reads CASSGTTGAYTEAFF. The CDR3 bases are TGTGCCAGCAGCGGAACGACAGGGGCTTACACTGAAGCTTTCTTT.

This clonotype was picked up many times. This chain uses TRBV7-3 with TRBJ2-1; D remains ambiguous. V was pared by 3 bases and J by 8 bases, with 14 bases between. The germline CDR1 and CDR2 sequences are SGHTA and FQGTGA. The CDR3 is 14 amino acids. The DNA for the CDR3 is TGTGCCAGCAGCTTCGGAGAGAGTTTGGATGAGCAGTTCTTC. Protein product: CASSFGESLDEQFF.

V is TRBV6-2 or TRBV6-3 and J is TRBJ2-7, with D uncertain. Trimming pared 2 bases from V and 0 bases from J, leaving 8 bases between. The CDR3 spans 14 residues. The germline V gene encodes CDR1 MNHEY and CDR2 SVGEGT. The chain's CDR3 is CASSYESNSYEQYF. The CDR3 DNA reads as TGTGCCAGCAGTTACGAAAGCAACTCCTACGAGCAGTACTTC.

This clonotype was recorded at least ten times. The chain links TRBV28 to TRBJ2-5; TRBD1 is a possible D gene (5 bases). In germline, CDR1 is MDHEN, CDR2 SYDVKM. This CDR3 spans 13 amino acids. V dropped 5 bases and J dropped 5 bases, with 12 bases sitting between them. DNA of the CDR3: TGTGCCAGCAGTCCCGACAGTCTTGAGACCCAGTACTTC. Protein: CASSPDSLETQYF. The full variable domain, completed using reference TRBV28 and TRBJ2-5, is DVKVTQSSRYLVKRTGEKVFLECVQDMDHENMFWYRQDPGLGLRLIYFSYDVKMKEKGDIPEGYSVSREKKERFSLILESASTNQTSMYLCASSPDSLETQYFGPGTRLLVL.

In nucleotides, the CDR3 is TGTGCCAGCAGTCACCCGGGACAGGGGGAATATGAGCAGTTCTTC. As protein: CASSHPGQGEYEQFF. The chain has TRBV6-1 and TRBJ2-1, with 11 nucleotides matching TRBD1. In germline, CDR1 is MNHNS, CDR2 SASEGT. The V segment lost 5 bases and the J segment 8 bases; nucleotides outside the gene matches: 8. This CDR3 is 15 amino acids long.

There are many counts of this clonotype. This chain links TRBV10-3 with TRBJ2-7, with D perhaps matching TRBD2 (5 bases). V lost 6 bases, J lost 0 bases, and 12 bases lay in between. The CDR3 covers 14 residues. Germline CDR1 ENHRY, CDR2 SYGVKD. The CDR3 coding sequence is TGTGCCATCAGCGACAACCGGGACTCCTACGAGCAGTACTTC. This translates into CAISDNRDSYEQYF.